The 14 T cell receptor beta chains below were found in one sample sequenced in a study of shared clonotypes between healthy human individuals. TCRdb's table, derived via immunoSEQ multiplex PCR, lists solely in-frame clones and lacks some. The data show 2.3 million or so clones, over 85% seen once. The sequencing input was naive CD4+ T cells from PBMCs. The subset: CD45RA+ positively selected. All receptors derive from a man younger than 30 in good health. Some clones in this sample may be carry-over from other donors' samples.

There are a few counts of this clone. Written as DNA, the CDR3 is TGTGCCAGCTCACCCTCTACAGGGGCTAATAATCAGCCCCAGCATTTT. It translates to CASSPSTGANNQPQHF. The rearrangement uses TRBV18 and TRBJ1-5; 7 bases match TRBD1. Germline V gives CDR1 KGHSH, CDR2 LQKENI. There are 16 residues in the CDR3. V was pared by 3 bases and J by 4 bases, with 9 bases of the junction left unmatched.

The chain joins TRBV5-1 to TRBJ1-1; D may be TRBD1 (5 bases). The CDR3 totals 18 residues. The V end was cut by 4 bases, the J end by 1 base, with 23 bases between. CDR1 SGHRS and CDR2 YFSETQ come from the germline V gene. The CDR3 DNA reads TGCGCCAGCAGCGAGTGGGGTGGGGCGACTGCACGGAACACTGAAGCTTTCTTT. It translates to CASSEWGGATARNTEAFF.

CDR3 region: CASSPWGGEETIYF. The CDR3 DNA reads as TGTGCCAGCAGCCCCTGGGGAGGCGAGGAGACCATATATTTT. The chain combines TRBV7-2 with TRBJ1-3; no clear D. The CDR3 has 14 amino acids. Germline values: CDR1 SGHTA, CDR2 FQGNSA. Trimming took 5 bases from V and 10 from J, leaving 18 bases between them. Based on the CDR3 plus reference TRBV7-2 and TRBJ1-3, the full variable domain is GAGVSQSPSNKVTEKGKDVELRCDPISGHTALYWYRQSLGQGLEFLIYFQGNSAPDKSGLPSDRFSAERTGGSVSTLTIQRTQQEDSAVYLCASSPWGGEETIYFGEGSWLTVV.

In its sample, this clone was seen once. CDR3 DNA: TGCAGCGTTGAAGCGGGGGGCGGATACAATGAGCAGTTCTTC. Translating gives CSVEAGGGYNEQFF. The chain joins TRBV29-1 to TRBJ2-1; the D gene is possibly TRBD2 (7 bases). V was trimmed by 1 base and J by 4 bases, leaving 11 bases between them. CDR3 length equals 14 residues. Germline-derived CDR1 and CDR2 are SQVTM and ANQGSEA.

This chain joins TRBV5-4 and TRBJ2-7, with D possibly TRBD1 on 5 matching bases. The CDR3 covers 12 residues. Germline lookup yields CDR1 SGHNT and CDR2 YYREEE (reference sequence). V lost 5 bases to trimming and J lost 3 bases, with 9 bases between them. The CDR3 loop reads CASRDKFYEQYF. CDR3 nucleotide sequence: TGTGCCAGCAGGGACAAATTCTACGAGCAGTACTTC.

Notes on this clone: Other nucleotide sequences in the sample specify the same CDR3. The rearrangement uses TRBV5-1 and TRBJ2-3, with TRBD1 identical over 9 bases. The V gene's germline CDR1 is SGHRS and CDR2 YFSETQ. V dropped 3 bases and J dropped 1; count of bases not matched to a gene: 3. The CDR3 has 15 amino acids. The CDR3 DNA reads as TGCGCCAGCAGCTCCAGGACAGGGGGCACAGATACGCAGTATTTT. It codes for CASSSRTGGTDTQYF.

On this clone: Distinct nucleotide sequences in the sample also encode this CDR3. J is TRBJ1-1 and V is TRBV5-1; 7 bases are a match to TRBD1. Germline loops: CDR1 SGHRS, CDR2 YFSETQ. V gave up 5 bases and J gave up 1 base; unmatched junction bases: 5. The CDR3 is 14 residues long. CDR3 bases: TGCGCCAGCAGTCGCGGGACAGAGAACACTGAAGCTTTCTTT. Residues: CASSRGTENTEAFF.

The chain employs TRBV7-2 and TRBJ2-7; D is undetermined. Per germline, CDR1 SGHTA and CDR2 FQGNSA. V lost 5 bases and J 3 bases, leaving 5 bases between the germline ends. The CDR3 has 11 amino acids. CDR3 in DNA: TGTGCCAGCAGCCCCTTCTACGAGCAGTACTTC. Protein: CASSPFYEQYF.

The rearrangement joins TRBV6-5 to TRBJ2-7; no clear D gene. Per germline, CDR1 MNHEY and CDR2 SVGAGI. The V end lost 6 bases, the J end lost 0 bases, and 12 bases lay between the germline ends. The CDR3 is made up of 14 amino acids. In nucleotides, the CDR3 is TGTGCCAGCAGCCGGGCGTTGAGCTCCTACGAGCAGTACTTC. Its translation is CASSRALSSYEQYF.

The rearrangement links TRBV25-1 to TRBJ1-1, with D tentatively TRBD1 (5 bases). CDR1 is MGHDK and CDR2 is SYGVNS in the germline V gene. This CDR3 comprises 16 residues. Trimming removed 0 bases from V and 2 bases from J, with 13 bases in between. The CDR3 DNA reads as TGTGCCAGCAGTGAATACAAGGGGACGGGCAACACTGAAGCTTTCTTT. This gives the protein CASSEYKGTGNTEAFF.

This clone has just one count. V and J are TRBV7-9 and TRBJ2-1, with a weak D call TRBD2 (6 bases). The CDR3 is 14 amino acids. Germline assignment: CDR1 SEHNR and CDR2 FQNEAQ (reference sequence). V was pared by 5 bases and J by 2 bases, with 10 bases between. This chain's CDR3 is CASSRDWTYNEQFF. DNA of the CDR3: TGTGCCAGCAGCCGGGACTGGACCTACAATGAGCAGTTCTTC. Variable domain in full (rest from reference TRBV7-9 and TRBJ2-1): DTGVSQNPRHKITKRGQNVTFRCDPISEHNRLYWYRQTLGQGPEFLTYFQNEAQLEKSRLLSDRFSAERPKGSFSTLEIQRTEQGDSAMYLCASSRDWTYNEQFFGPGTRLTVL.

V and J are TRBV28 and TRBJ2-7; D is perhaps TRBD1 or TRBD2 (6 bases each). The CDR3 contains 12 residues. Germline assignment: CDR1 MDHEN and CDR2 SYDVKM. V shed 7 bases and J shed 2 bases, with 9 bases lying between them. CDR3 sequence reads: CASTRGPYEQYF. CDR3 DNA sequence: TGTGCCAGCACCCGGGGGCCCTACGAGCAGTACTTC.

The chain carries TRBV7-2 and TRBJ2-1; tentatively, D is TRBD2 (6 bases). Trimming stripped 2 bases from V and 0 bases from J, with 11 bases between. The CDR3 loop spans 16 amino acids. The germline gives CDR1 SGHTA, CDR2 FQGNSA. The CDR3 DNA reads as TGTGCCAGCAGCTTACAGAGCGGGCTCTCCTACAATGAGCAGTTCTTC. Its translation is CASSLQSGLSYNEQFF.

The chain employs TRBV5-1 and TRBJ2-2; D perhaps matches TRBD1 (6 bases). The CDR3 totals 16 residues. The germline V gene encodes CDR1 SGHRS and CDR2 YFSETQ. The germline V and J ends were trimmed by 1 base and 0 bases, with 10 bases remaining between them. In nucleotides, the CDR3 is TGCGCCAGCAGCTTGTTCGGACAGACGAACACCGGGGAGCTGTTTTTT. This codes for CASSLFGQTNTGELFF.